The T cell receptor (beta chain) under discussion was sequenced for a study of blood T cell repertoires in COVID-19. Authors' analysis steps: The authors estimated nucleated cell counts from reference gene primer amplification. The assay was immunoSEQ multiplex PCR, and TCRdb's table has in-frame clones only and misses some. V and J calls and clone size are as listed in that table; D and trimming were resolved from the DNA. The repertoire holds roughly 180,000 clones, with 79% as singletons. Deletions cut 2 bases from V and 3 bases from J, with 14 bases between. CDR1 and CDR2 from the germline V gene are MNHEY and SVGAGI. The CDR3 runs 16 residues. A Seattle source enrolled patients during active infection and followed them longitudinally.

Sequences were obtained from peripheral blood. This TCR was sampled from a woman aged 55-70 years with COVID-19, enrolled during active disease. The chain uses TRBV6-5 and TRBJ2-1; perhaps TRBD2 as D (5 bases). For the CDR3, the DNA is TGTGCCAGCAGTTACAGGCGGGTCGATTTCTACAATGAGCAGTTCTTC. It translates to CASSYRRVDFYNEQFF.